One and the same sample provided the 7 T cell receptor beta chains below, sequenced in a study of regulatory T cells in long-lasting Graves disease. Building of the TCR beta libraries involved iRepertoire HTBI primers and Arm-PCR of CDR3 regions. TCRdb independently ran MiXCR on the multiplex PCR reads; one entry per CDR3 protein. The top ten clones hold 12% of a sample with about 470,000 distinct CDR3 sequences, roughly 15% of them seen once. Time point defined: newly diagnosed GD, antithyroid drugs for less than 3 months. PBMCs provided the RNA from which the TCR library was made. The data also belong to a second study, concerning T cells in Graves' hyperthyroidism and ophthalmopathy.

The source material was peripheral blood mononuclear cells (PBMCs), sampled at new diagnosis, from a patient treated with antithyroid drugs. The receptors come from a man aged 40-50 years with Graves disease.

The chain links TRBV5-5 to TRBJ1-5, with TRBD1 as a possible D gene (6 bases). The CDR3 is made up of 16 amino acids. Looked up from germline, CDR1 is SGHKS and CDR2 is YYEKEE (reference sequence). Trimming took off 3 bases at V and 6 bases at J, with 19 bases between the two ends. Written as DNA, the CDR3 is TGTGCCAGCAGCTCAGACCCGGGGGGGCTACGTCAGCCCCAGCATTTT. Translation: CASSSDPGGLRQPQHF.

CDR3 loop: CASSFTGDKAFF. In DNA, the CDR3 is TGTGCCAGCAGTTTTACAGGGGATAAAGCTTTCTTT. J is TRBJ1-1 and V is TRBV7-9, with 7 bases matching TRBD1. With V trimmed by 6 bases and J by 9 bases, 7 bases remained unmatched. Germline V gene lookup returns CDR1 SEHNR and CDR2 FQNEAQ (reference sequence). CDR3 length: 12 amino acids.

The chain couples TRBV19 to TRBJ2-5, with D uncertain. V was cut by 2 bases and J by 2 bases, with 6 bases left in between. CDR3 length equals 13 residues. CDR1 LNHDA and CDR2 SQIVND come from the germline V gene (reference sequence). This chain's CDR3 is CASSITLQETQYF. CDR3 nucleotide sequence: TGTGCCAGTAGTATAACCCTACAAGAGACCCAGTACTTC.

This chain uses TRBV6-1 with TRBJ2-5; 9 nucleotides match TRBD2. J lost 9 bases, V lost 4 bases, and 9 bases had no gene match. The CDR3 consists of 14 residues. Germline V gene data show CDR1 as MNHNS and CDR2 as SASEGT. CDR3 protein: CASSVTSGPWSQYF. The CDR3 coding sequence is TGTGCCAGCAGTGTGACTAGCGGACCCTGGTCCCAGTACTTC.

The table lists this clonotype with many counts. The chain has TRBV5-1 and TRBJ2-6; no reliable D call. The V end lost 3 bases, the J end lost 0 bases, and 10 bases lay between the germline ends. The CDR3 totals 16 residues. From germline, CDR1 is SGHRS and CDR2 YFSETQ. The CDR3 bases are TGCGCCAGCAGCTCCGCCGACACCTCTGGGGCCAACGTCCTGACTTTC. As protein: CASSSADTSGANVLTF.

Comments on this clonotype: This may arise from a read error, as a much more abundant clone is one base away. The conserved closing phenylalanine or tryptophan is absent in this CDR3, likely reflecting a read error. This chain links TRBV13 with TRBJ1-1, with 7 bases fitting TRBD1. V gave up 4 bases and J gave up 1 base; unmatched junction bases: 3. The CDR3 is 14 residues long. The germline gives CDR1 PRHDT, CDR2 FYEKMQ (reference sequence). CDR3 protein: CASSSRGPNTEAFS. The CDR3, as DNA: TGTGCCAGCAGCTCGAGGGGGCCGAACACTGAAGCTTTCTCT.

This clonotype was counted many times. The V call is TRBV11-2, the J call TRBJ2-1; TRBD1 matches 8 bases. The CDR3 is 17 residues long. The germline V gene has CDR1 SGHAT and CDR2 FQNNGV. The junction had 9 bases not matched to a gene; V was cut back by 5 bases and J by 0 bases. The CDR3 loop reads CASSMGQVFSSYNEQFF. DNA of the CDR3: TGTGCCAGCAGCATGGGACAGGTGTTCAGCTCCTACAATGAGCAGTTCTTC.